This T cell receptor beta chain was sequenced for a study of T cell clusters in autoimmune cytopenias. General study findings and limits: No experiment has yet validated the function of the T cell clusters defined in silico.

TRB was amplified from 250 ng of peripheral blood genomic DNA per sample. The CDR3 runs to 14 residues. CDR1 SGHDT and CDR2 YYEEEE come from the germline V gene. Turning to this clonotype: Its target is unknown.

Multiplex touch-down PCR amplified TRB using TRB-A and TRB-B pools in one tube. One entry per CDR3 protein, without DNA, is what TCRdb gives after re-calling the multiplex PCR reads. The ten top clones account for approximately 5.4%, within a sample of more than 4,500 distinct CDR3 sequences. Sequences were obtained from peripheral blood. The chain links TRBV5-6 to TRBJ1-2. This TCR came from a human donor with an autoimmune cytopenia or autoimmune hepatitis (not recorded which). CDR3 residues: CASSLGPITYGYTF.